This entry lists 28 T cell receptor beta chains sequenced from one sample in a study of blood T cell repertoires in COVID-19. Repertoires were generated with immunoSEQ multiplex PCR, while TCRdb's copy carries only in-frame clones and drops some. The table includes over 300,000 clones, around 90% detected once. Sequencing was done on a sample of peripheral blood. Receptors originate from a man aged 18 to 29 with active or convalescent COVID-19.

The rearrangement joins TRBV6-5 to TRBJ1-4; 8 nucleotides align to TRBD1. J lost 7 bases, V lost 6 bases, and 10 bases had no gene match. Germline V gene lookup returns CDR1 MNHEY and CDR2 SVGAGI. The length of the CDR3 is 15 residues. This CDR3 reads CASRPQGGAGEKLFF. CDR3 DNA sequence: TGTGCCAGCAGACCACAGGGGGGGGCTGGTGAAAAACTGTTTTTT.

The chain employs TRBV11-2 and TRBJ1-2, with TRBD1 matching over 9 bases. CDR3 length equals 14 residues. V trimming: 5 bases; J trimming: 4 bases; junction bases outside the gene matches: 5. Germline loops: CDR1 SGHAT, CDR2 FQNNGV. The CDR3, as DNA: TGTGCCAGCAGCCCAGGGACAGGGCCCTATGGCTACACCTTC. The encoded protein is CASSPGTGPYGYTF.

This clone was observed a handful of times. The chain joins TRBV2 to TRBJ1-4, with D unclear. Looked up from germline, CDR1 is SNHLY and CDR2 is FYNNEI. CDR3 length equals 13 residues. Between the trimmed V and J ends, which lost 3 bases and 7 bases, there was a span of 9 bases. In nucleotides, the CDR3 is TGTGCCAGCAGTGACCGGGTTACTGAAAAACTGTTTTTT. Protein sequence: CASSDRVTEKLFF.

V and J are TRBV24-1 and TRBJ2-7, with 10 bases identical to TRBD1. This CDR3 comprises 15 residues. The germline V gene encodes CDR1 KGHDR and CDR2 SFDVKD. V lost 5 bases, J lost 3 bases, and 6 bases stayed unmatched. The CDR3 sequence: CATSGTGTGVYEQYF. DNA of the CDR3: TGTGCCACCAGTGGAACCGGGACAGGGGTCTACGAGCAGTACTTC.

The chain joins TRBV4-2 to TRBJ2-3; 10 bases are shared with TRBD2. Germline assignment: CDR1 LGHNA and CDR2 YNFKEQ. The CDR3 extends over 17 amino acids. J lost 4 bases, V lost 0 bases, and 7 bases had no gene match. CDR3 in DNA: TGTGCCAGCAGCCAAGACGGTAGCGGGGGGTCCCCAGATACGCAGTATTTT. Its translation is CASSQDGSGGSPDTQYF.

The chain uses TRBV5-6 and TRBJ1-2, with TRBD1 matching 9 bases. This CDR3 region has 17 residues. In germline, CDR1 is SGHDT, CDR2 YYEEEE. Losses at the gene ends were 5 bases for V and 4 bases for J; bases not matched to a gene: 15. The CDR3 region is CASRDAMDRGFTYGYTF. The CDR3, as DNA: TGTGCCAGCAGGGATGCAATGGACAGGGGATTCACCTATGGCTACACCTTC. Full variable domain (outside the CDR3, taken from reference TRBV5-6 and TRBJ1-2): DAGVTQSPTHLIKTRGQQVTLRCSPKSGHDTVSWYQQALGQGPQFIFQYYEEEERQRGNFPDRFSGHQFPNYSSELNVNALLLGDSALYLCASRDAMDRGFTYGYTFGSGTRLTVV.

This sequence joins TRBV28 and TRBJ1-2; 10 bases match TRBD1. The germline CDR1 and CDR2 sequences are MDHEN and SYDVKM. The length of the CDR3 is 13 residues. V was clipped by 4 bases and J by 9 bases; unmatched bases: 5. The CDR3 is CASSSGQGRSYTF. DNA of the CDR3: TGTGCCAGCAGTTCGGGACAGGGGAGGAGCTACACCTTC.

The chain couples TRBV2 to TRBJ2-5, with D possibly TRBD2 on 6 matching bases. Per germline, CDR1 SNHLY and CDR2 FYNNEI. The V end lost 5 bases, the J end lost 4 bases, and 17 bases lay between the germline ends. The CDR3 length is 15 residues. CDR3 in amino acids: CASSPGTLGVETQYF. DNA for the CDR3: TGTGCCAGCAGTCCCGGGACTCTGGGGGTAGAGACCCAGTACTTC.

This chain uses TRBV4-1 with TRBJ2-2; D is unresolved. V lost 3 bases and J 0 bases, leaving 8 bases between the germline ends. CDR3 length: 15 amino acids. Germline V gene sequence: CDR1 MGHRA, CDR2 YSYEKL. CDR3 DNA: TGCGCCAGCAGCCATCCTACCGCGAACACCGGGGAGCTGTTTTTT. Translating gives CASSHPTANTGELFF.

The chain couples TRBV29-1 to TRBJ2-5, with 8 positions matching TRBD1. Per germline, CDR1 SQVTM and CDR2 ANQGSEA. Germline trimming cut 8 bases from V and 2 bases from J; bases unmatched to any gene: 13. The CDR3 loop spans 15 amino acids. CDR3 DNA: TGCAGCCTGTCGACAGGGGCTACAGTTCAAGAGACCCAGTACTTC. Amino acid sequence: CSLSTGATVQETQYF.

In this sample, this clone turned up once. The rearrangement uses TRBV11-3 and TRBJ2-3; no clear D. The V and J ends lost 5 bases and 0 bases respectively, with 6 bases between them. This CDR3 region has 13 residues. CDR1 is SGHNT, CDR2 YENEEA, per germline. CDR3 protein: CASSAVSTDTQYF. The CDR3 DNA follows: TGTGCCAGCAGCGCAGTCAGCACAGATACGCAGTATTTT.

The DNA for the CDR3 is TGTGCCAGCAGCTCGGGACTAAACAGTGAGCAGTTCTTC. This sequence encodes CASSSGLNSEQFF. The rearrangement uses TRBV7-3 and TRBJ2-1; 7 nucleotides match TRBD2. The CDR3 is 13 amino acids. CDR1 and CDR2 from the germline V gene are SGHTA and FQGTGA. V shed 4 bases and J 9 bases; nucleotides not matched to a gene: 6.

The genes are TRBV2 and TRBJ2-1; the D is unclear. The V gene lost 5 bases and the J gene lost 4 bases, with 12 bases spanning the gap. CDR1 SNHLY and CDR2 FYNNEI come from the germline V gene. CDR3 length equals 14 residues. The CDR3 DNA is TGTGCCAGCAGTCCACGAACCGGGTACAATGAGCAGTTCTTC. Amino acids: CASSPRTGYNEQFF.

CDR3 loop: CASSVRGGHNNEQFF. Written as DNA, the CDR3 is TGTGCCAGCAGCGTAAGGGGGGGGCACAACAATGAGCAGTTCTTC. The chain uses TRBV9 and TRBJ2-1, with a weak D call TRBD2 (7 bases). This CDR3 is built from 15 residues. Trimming took 1 base from V and 5 from J, leaving 13 bases between them. CDR1 and CDR2 (germline): SGDLS, YYNGEE.

The V call is TRBV27, the J call TRBJ2-7; possible D gene TRBD1, 5 bases. Trimming pared 7 bases from V and 4 bases from J, leaving 11 bases between. Germline V CDR1 and CDR2: MNHEY, SMNVEV (reference sequence). This CDR3 comprises 12 residues. For the CDR3, the DNA is TGTGCCAGCACCGACAGACCTTACGAGCAGTACTTC. Amino acid sequence: CASTDRPYEQYF.

This chain uses TRBV15 with TRBJ2-7, with TRBD1 identical over 7 bases. Germline CDR1 is LNHNV and CDR2 is YYDKDF (reference sequence). This CDR3 has 14 residues. Trimming at V came to 4 bases and at J to 4 bases, leaving 7 bases not matched to a gene. CDR3 sequence reads: CATSKGEGAYEQYF. The CDR3 DNA reads as TGTGCCACCAGCAAAGGTGAGGGGGCGTACGAGCAGTACTTC.

A single count supports this clone. The gene calls are TRBV6-1 and TRBJ2-3; D perhaps matches TRBD2 (7 bases). The CDR3 is 17 amino acids. Trimming removed 3 bases at V and 1 base at J, with 17 bases between. Germline CDR1 and CDR2: MNHNS and SASEGT. The CDR3 loop is CASSDTWRGRGTDTQYF. CDR3 nucleotide sequence: TGTGCCAGCAGTGATACGTGGCGGGGGCGTGGCACAGATACGCAGTATTTT.

This chain uses TRBV5-1 with TRBJ1-3; 7 nucleotides line up with TRBD1. Looked up from germline, CDR1 is SGHRS and CDR2 is YFSETQ. Germline trimming cut 4 bases from V and 3 bases from J; bases unmatched to any gene: 4. The CDR3 runs 14 residues. CDR3 residues: CASSQDRRGNTIYF. For the CDR3, the DNA is TGCGCCAGCAGCCAGGACAGGCGTGGAAACACCATATATTTT.

The V call is TRBV28, the J call TRBJ1-4; tentative D call: TRBD1 (6 bases). CDR3 length: 15 residues. Per the germline V gene, CDR1 is MDHEN and CDR2 is SYDVKM. V lost 2 bases and J lost 7, with 14 bases in between. The CDR3 loop is CASSLLQGGSEKLFF. CDR3 DNA: TGTGCCAGCAGTTTACTACAGGGTGGGAGTGAAAAACTGTTTTTT.

The rearrangement links TRBV6-5 to TRBJ2-3; D not certain. Trimming cost V 5 bases and J 5 bases, with 5 bases left between them. CDR3 size: 11 residues. Per the germline V gene, CDR1 is MNHEY and CDR2 is SVGAGI. The CDR3 DNA reads as TGTGCCAGCAGTACCAGAGATACGCAGTATTTT. It is translated as CASSTRDTQYF.

The genes are TRBV19 and TRBJ1-5, with TRBD1 identical over 7 bases. Looked up from germline, CDR1 is LNHDA and CDR2 is SQIVND (reference sequence). The CDR3 consists of 15 residues. Trimming took 7 bases from V and 7 from J; bases not matched to a gene: 13. CDR3 loop: CASTLTGRTGQPQHF. The CDR3 DNA reads as TGTGCCAGTACCCTGACAGGGAGAACGGGGCAGCCCCAGCATTTT. Drawing the rest from reference TRBV19 and TRBJ1-5, the complete variable domain is DGGITQSPKYLFRKEGQNVTLSCEQNLNHDAMYWYRQDPGQGLRLIYYSQIVNDFQKGDIAEGYSVSREKKESFPLTVTSAQKNPTAFYLCASTLTGRTGQPQHFGDGTRLSIL.

This clone appeared once. The chain has TRBV6-1 and TRBJ2-5, with 9 nucleotides matching TRBD2. The V segment lost 2 bases and the J segment 5 bases; nucleotides outside the gene matches: 15. CDR1 is MNHNS and CDR2 is SASEGT in the germline V gene. The CDR3 runs 18 residues. This CDR3 is CASSELLWSSGGRETQYF. The CDR3, as DNA: TGTGCCAGCAGTGAACTTCTTTGGAGTAGCGGGGGCCGGGAGACCCAGTACTTC.

The chain uses TRBV14 and TRBJ2-7, with 7 positions matching TRBD1. The CDR3 covers 15 residues. CDR1 is SGHDN, CDR2 FVKESK, per germline. Trimming removed 1 base from V and 3 bases from J; junction bases left unmatched: 6. CDR3 loop: CASSQGKGTDYEQYF. The CDR3, as DNA: TGTGCCAGCAGCCAAGGAAAGGGGACAGACTACGAGCAGTACTTC.

This clone was found many times. The chain combines TRBV2 with TRBJ2-7; 8 nucleotides match TRBD2. The CDR3 sequence is 15 residues long. J lost 3 bases, V lost 3 bases, and 7 bases had no gene match. CDR1 is SNHLY and CDR2 is FYNNEI in the germline V gene. CDR3 sequence reads: CASSDRAGAVYEQYF. For the CDR3, the DNA is TGTGCCAGCAGTGATCGAGCGGGAGCCGTCTACGAGCAGTACTTC. Based on the CDR3 plus reference TRBV2 and TRBJ2-7, the full variable domain is EPEVTQTPSHQVTQMGQEVILRCVPISNHLYFYWYRQILGQKVEFLVSFYNNEISEKSEIFDDQFSVERPDGSNFTLKIRSTKLEDSAMYFCASSDRAGAVYEQYFGPGTRLTVT.

This clone was counted between two and nine times. The CDR3 spells CASSLWAWDRGRYNEQFF. CDR3 bases: TGTGCCAGCAGCTTATGGGCCTGGGACAGGGGAAGGTACAATGAGCAGTTCTTC. This rearrangement joins TRBV7-9 to TRBJ2-1, with 10 bases lining up with TRBD1. This CDR3 has 18 amino acids. Germline CDR1 reads SEHNR; CDR2 reads FQNEAQ (reference sequence). After removal of 2 bases from V and 4 bases from J, the junction contained 11 bases not matched to a gene.

The chain joins TRBV28 to TRBJ1-2, with D uncertain. This CDR3 is built from 15 residues. Trimming removed 8 bases from V and 4 bases from J, with 20 bases in between. Germline values: CDR1 MDHEN, CDR2 SYDVKM. The CDR3 region is CASSPTEPLGYGYTF. DNA of the CDR3: TGTGCCAGCTCGCCGACGGAGCCACTCGGCTATGGCTACACCTTC.

The chain has TRBV15 and TRBJ1-2, with D maybe TRBD1 (6 bases). Germline V gene data show CDR1 as LNHNV and CDR2 as YYDKDF (reference sequence). The V gene lost 4 bases and the J gene lost 2 bases, with 14 bases spanning the gap. This CDR3 comprises 15 residues. The CDR3 DNA is TGTGCCACCAGCACAAACAGGGCCCCGAACTATGGCTACACCTTC. Encoded protein: CATSTNRAPNYGYTF.

The CDR3 bases are TGTGCCAGCAGCCAACAGGGGGCTGACTATGGCTACACCTTC. This translates into CASSQQGADYGYTF. The chain employs TRBV7-9 and TRBJ1-2, with TRBD1 matching 9 bases. This CDR3 is built from 14 residues. Germline trimming cut 5 bases from V and 3 bases from J; bases unmatched to any gene: 4. CDR1 is SEHNR, CDR2 FQNEAQ, per germline (reference sequence).